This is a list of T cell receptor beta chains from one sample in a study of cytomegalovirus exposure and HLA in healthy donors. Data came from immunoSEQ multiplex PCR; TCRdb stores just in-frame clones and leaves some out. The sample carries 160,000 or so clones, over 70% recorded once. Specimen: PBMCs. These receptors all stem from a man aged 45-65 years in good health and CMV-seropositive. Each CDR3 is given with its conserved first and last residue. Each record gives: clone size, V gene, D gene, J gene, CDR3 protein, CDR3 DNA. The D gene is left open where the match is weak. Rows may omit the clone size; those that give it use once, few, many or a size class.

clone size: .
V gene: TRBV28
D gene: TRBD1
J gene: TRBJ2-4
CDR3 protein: CASSLTDRLNIQYF
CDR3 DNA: TGTGCCAGCAGCTTAACGGACAGGTTAAACATTCAGTACTTC

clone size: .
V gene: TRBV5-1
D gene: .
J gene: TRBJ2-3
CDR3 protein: CASSYGGDVTDTQYF
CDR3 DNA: TGCGCCAGCAGCTACGGAGGGGACGTCACAGATACGCAGTATTTT

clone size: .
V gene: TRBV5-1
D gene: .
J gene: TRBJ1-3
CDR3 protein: CASSLTAGSGNTIYF
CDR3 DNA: TGCGCCAGCAGCTTGACGGCAGGCTCTGGAAACACCATATATTTT

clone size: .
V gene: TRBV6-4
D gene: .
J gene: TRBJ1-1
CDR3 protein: CAIESDRMNTEAFF
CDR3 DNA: TGTGCCATAGAGTCGGACAGAATGAACACTGAAGCTTTCTTT

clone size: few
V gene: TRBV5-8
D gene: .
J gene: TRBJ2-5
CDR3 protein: CASSSSGAAEETQYF
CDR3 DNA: TGTGCCAGCAGCTCGTCAGGGGCCGCGGAAGAGACCCAGTACTTC

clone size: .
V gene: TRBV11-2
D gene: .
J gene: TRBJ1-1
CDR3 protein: CASSLPRQNTEAFF
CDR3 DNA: TGTGCCAGCAGTCTCCCACGACAGAACACTGAAGCTTTCTTT

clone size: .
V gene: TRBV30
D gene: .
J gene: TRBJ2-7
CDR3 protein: CAWSVANEQYF
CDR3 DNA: TGTGCCTGGAGTGTAGCCAACGAGCAGTACTTC

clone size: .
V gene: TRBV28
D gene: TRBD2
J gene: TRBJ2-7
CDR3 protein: CASRMGTSGGSYEQYF
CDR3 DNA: TGTGCCAGCAGAATGGGGACTAGCGGGGGGTCCTACGAGCAGTACTTC

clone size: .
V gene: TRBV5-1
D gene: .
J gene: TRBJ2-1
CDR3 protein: CASSLITTNEQFF
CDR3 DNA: TGCGCCAGCAGCTTAATTACTACCAATGAGCAGTTCTTC

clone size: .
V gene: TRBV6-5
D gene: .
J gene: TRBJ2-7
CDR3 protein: CASSYSPGEDYEQYF
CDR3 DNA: TGTGCCAGCAGTTACTCGCCGGGAGAGGACTACGAGCAGTACTTC

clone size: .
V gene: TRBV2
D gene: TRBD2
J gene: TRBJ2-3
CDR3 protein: CASSQGLAGGNTQYF
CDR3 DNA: TGTGCCAGCAGCCAGGGACTAGCGGGGGGAAATACGCAGTATTTT

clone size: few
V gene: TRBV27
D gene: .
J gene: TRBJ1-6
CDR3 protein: CASSLSILDSPLHF
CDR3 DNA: TGTGCCAGCAGTTTATCTATACTGGATTCACCCCTCCACTTT

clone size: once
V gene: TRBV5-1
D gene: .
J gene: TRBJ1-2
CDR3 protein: CASTTQGSGYTF
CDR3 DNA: TGCGCCAGCACCACACAGGGTTCCGGCTACACCTTC

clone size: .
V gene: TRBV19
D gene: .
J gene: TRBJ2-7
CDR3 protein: CASSRRQSPYEQYF
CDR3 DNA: TGTGCCAGTAGTCGTCGACAGAGTCCCTACGAGCAGTACTTC

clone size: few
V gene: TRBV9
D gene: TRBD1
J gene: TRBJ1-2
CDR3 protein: CASSVAQGQPLDYTF
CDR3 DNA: TGTGCCAGCAGCGTAGCTCAGGGACAGCCACTGGACTACACCTTC